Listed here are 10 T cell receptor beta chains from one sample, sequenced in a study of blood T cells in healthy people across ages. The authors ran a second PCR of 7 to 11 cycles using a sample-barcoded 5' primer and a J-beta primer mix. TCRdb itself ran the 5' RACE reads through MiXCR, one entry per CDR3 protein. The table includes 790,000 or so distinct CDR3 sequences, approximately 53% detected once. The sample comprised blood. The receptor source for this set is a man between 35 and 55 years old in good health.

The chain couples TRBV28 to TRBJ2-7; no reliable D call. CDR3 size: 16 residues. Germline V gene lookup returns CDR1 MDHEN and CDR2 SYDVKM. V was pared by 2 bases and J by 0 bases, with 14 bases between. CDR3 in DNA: TGTGCCAGCAGTTTAATCATGGACCCTAGCTCCTACGAGCAGTACTTC. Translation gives CASSLIMDPSSYEQYF.

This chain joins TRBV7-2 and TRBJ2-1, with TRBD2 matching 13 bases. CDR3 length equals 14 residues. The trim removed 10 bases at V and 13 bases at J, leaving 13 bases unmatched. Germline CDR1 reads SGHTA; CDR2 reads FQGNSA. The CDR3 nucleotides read TGTGCCACCTCCGGACTAGCGGGAGTCGAGACCCAGTTCTTC. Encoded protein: CATSGLAGVETQFF.

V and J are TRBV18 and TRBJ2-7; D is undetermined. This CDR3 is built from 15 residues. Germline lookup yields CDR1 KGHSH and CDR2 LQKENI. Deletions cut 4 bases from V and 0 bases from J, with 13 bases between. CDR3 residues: CASSLTGRSSYEQYF. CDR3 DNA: TGTGCCAGCTCACTAACGGGCCGAAGCTCCTACGAGCAGTACTTC.

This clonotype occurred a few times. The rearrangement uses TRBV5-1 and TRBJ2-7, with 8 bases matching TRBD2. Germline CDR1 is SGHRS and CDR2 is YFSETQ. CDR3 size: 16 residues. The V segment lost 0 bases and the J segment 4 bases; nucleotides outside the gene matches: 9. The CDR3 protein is CASSLGVGLAQYEQYF. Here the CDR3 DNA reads TGCGCCAGCAGCTTGGGCGTTGGACTAGCTCAATACGAGCAGTACTTC.

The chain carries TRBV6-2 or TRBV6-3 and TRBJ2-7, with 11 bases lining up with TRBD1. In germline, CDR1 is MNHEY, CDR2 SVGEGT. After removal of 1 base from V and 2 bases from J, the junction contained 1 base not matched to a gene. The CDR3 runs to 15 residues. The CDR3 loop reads CASSYWDRGTYEQYF. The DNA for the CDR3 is TGTGCCAGCAGTTACTGGGACAGGGGGACCTACGAGCAGTACTTC.

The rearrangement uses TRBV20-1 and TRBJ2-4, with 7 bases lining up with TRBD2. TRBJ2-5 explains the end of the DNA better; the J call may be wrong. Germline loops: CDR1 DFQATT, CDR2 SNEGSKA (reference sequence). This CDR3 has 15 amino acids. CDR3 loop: CSARGFGGVLETQYF. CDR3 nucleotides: TGCAGTGCTAGAGGCTTTGGGGGGGTTCTGGAGACCCAGTACTTC.

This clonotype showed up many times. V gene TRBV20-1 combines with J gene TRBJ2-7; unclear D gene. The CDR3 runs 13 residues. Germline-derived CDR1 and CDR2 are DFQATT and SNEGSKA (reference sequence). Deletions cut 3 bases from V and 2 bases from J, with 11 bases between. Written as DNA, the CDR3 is TGCAGTGCTAGGGCGGCACTCACCTACGAGCAGTACTTC. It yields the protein CSARAALTYEQYF.

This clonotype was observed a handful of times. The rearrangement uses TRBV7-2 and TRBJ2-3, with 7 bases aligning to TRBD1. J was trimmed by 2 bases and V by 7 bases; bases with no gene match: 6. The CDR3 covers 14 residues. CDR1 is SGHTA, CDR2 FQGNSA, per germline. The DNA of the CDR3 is TGTGCCAGCACGACAGGGATCCTCACAGATACGCAGTATTTT. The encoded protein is CASTTGILTDTQYF.

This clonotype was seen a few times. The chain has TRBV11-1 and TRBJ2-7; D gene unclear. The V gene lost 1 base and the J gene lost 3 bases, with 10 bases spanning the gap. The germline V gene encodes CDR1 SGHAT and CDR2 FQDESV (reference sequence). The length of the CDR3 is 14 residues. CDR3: CASSLDEFLYEQYF. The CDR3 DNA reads TGTGCCAGCAGCTTAGACGAGTTCCTCTACGAGCAGTACTTC. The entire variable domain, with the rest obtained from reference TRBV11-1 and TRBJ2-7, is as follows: EAEVAQSPRYKITEKSQAVAFWCDPISGHATLYWYRQILGQGPELLVQFQDESVVDDSQLPKDRFSAERLKGVDSTLKIQPAELGDSAMYLCASSLDEFLYEQYFGPGTRLTVT.

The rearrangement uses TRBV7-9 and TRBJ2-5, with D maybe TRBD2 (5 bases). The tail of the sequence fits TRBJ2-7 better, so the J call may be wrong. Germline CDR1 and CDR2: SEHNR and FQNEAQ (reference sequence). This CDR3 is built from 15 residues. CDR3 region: CASSPPMGESYEQYF. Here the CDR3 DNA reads TGTGCCAGCAGCCCCCCAATGGGAGAGAGCTACGAGCAGTACTTC.